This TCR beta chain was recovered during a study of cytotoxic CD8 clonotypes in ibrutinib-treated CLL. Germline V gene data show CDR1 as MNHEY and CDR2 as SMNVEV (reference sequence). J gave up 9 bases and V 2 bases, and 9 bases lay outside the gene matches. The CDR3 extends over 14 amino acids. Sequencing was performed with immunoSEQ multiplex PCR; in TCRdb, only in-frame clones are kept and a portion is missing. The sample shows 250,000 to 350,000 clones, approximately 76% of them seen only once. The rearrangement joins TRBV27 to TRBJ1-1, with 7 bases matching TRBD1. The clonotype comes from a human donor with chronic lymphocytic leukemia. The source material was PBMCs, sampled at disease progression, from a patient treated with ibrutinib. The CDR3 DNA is TGTGCCAGCAGTTTAAGACAGGGATCAGTTAAAGCTTTCTTT. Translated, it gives CASSLRQGSVKAFF.